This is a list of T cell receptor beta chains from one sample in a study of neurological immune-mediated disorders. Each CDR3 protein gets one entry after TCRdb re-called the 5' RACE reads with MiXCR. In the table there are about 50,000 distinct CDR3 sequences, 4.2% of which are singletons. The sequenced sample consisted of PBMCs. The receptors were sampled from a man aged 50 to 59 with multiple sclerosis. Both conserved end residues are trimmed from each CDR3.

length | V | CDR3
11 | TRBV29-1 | SVDSLAYNEQF
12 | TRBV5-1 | ASSLVVGENEQF
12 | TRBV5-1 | ASSLGGTTGELF
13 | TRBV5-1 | ASSWSGSENNEQF
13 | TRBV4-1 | ASSQEVGQGYEQY
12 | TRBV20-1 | SAPSAGGTDTQY
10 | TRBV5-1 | ASGATNEKLF
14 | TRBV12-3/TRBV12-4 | ASSDHVEALYYGYT
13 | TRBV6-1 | ASSEVVSSNQPQN
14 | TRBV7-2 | ASSFDLGQKTGELF
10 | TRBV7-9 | ASSRFGTEAF
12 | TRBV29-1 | SAQTGGLNTEAF
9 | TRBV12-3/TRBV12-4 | ASSTNTEQY
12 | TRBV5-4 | ASSLGLAADTQY